This T cell receptor (beta chain) is drawn from a study of CD8+ T cells in alopecia areata. The study, taken as a whole, reports: Lesional scalp, notably in alopecia totalis/universalis, had clonality above that of normal scalp. Many expanded lesional clones persisted in scalp and blood during tofacitinib.

The authors extracted RNA and reverse transcribed it into cDNA as the sequencing template. Clones were sequenced by immunoSEQ multiplex PCR, and TCRdb holds only the in-frame ones, with some missing. The table lists about 130,000 clones, 45% to 65% of them singletons. The trim removed 6 bases at V and 7 bases at J, leaving 13 bases unmatched. Germline V gives CDR1 PRHDT, CDR2 FYEKMQ (reference sequence). The CDR3 is 16 residues long. For this clone: The antigen remains unidentified.

Treatment reported: oral pan-JAK inhibitor, 5-10 mg twice daily. Both peripheral blood and punch biopsies of lesional scalp skin were obtained from patients who had alopecia areata. It was from PBMCs that CD4+ and CD8+ T cells were sorted. The rearrangement uses TRBV13 and TRBJ2-1, with 9 nucleotides matching TRBD1. This TCR was recovered from a human donor with alopecia areata. Sequenced material: CD8+ T cells sorted from blood, taken at week 4, from a patient treated with tofacitinib. The CDR3 DNA follows: TGTGCCAGCAGACCGACCGGGACAGGGACCACAAATGAGCAGTTCTTC. Protein: CASRPTGTGTTNEQFF. The variable domain in full, with the rest retrieved from reference TRBV13 and TRBJ2-1, is AAGVIQSPRHLIKEKRETATLKCYPIPRHDTVYWYQQGPGQDPQFLISFYEKMQSDKGSIPDRFSAQQFSDYHSELNMSSLELGDSALYFCASRPTGTGTTNEQFFGPGTRLTVL.